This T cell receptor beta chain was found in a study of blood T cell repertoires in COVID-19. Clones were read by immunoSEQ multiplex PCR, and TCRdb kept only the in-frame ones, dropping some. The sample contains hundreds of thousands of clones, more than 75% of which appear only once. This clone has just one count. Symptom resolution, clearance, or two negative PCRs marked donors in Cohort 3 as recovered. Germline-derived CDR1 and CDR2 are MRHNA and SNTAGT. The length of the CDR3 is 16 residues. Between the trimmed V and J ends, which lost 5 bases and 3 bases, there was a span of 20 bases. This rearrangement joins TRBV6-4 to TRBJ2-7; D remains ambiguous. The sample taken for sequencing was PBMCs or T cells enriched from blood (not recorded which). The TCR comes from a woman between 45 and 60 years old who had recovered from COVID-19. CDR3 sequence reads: CASSISYVGRFYEQYF. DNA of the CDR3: TGTGCCAGCAGTATATCCTACGTCGGCAGGTTCTACGAGCAGTACTTC.